This T cell receptor (beta chain) was documented in a study of Ad26.COV2.S vaccination and SARS-CoV-2 variants. Study as a whole: Donor had been placed in the Ad26.COV2.S arm of the COV1001 trial. Intramuscular Ad26.COV2.S at 5x10^10 or 1x10^11 viral particles. Notes on the study in general: In TCR breadth and depth analyses, total T cell responses may have been underestimated.

V gave up 2 bases and J gave up 14 bases, with 12 bases separating them. From germline, CDR1 is MNHNS and CDR2 SASEGT. The CDR3 extends over 11 amino acids. Worth noting for this clone: Its specificity is unknown.

Treatment indicated: over 15 received Ad26.COV2.S at low or high dose, single or two shots; about 5 received placebo; per-sample allocation not given. Following the first vaccine or placebo injection, samples were taken on day 63. It was an adult aged 18-55 years in Boston who was the donor. The assay was immunoSEQ multiplex PCR, and TCRdb's table has in-frame clones only and misses some. The sample shows 440,000 or so clones, 92% of them seen only once. The chain employs TRBV6-1 and TRBJ1-1; D unresolved. The receptor's source is a person between 18 and 65 years old who received the Ad26.COV2.S COVID-19 vaccine or a placebo. The sequenced sample was peripheral blood, obtained in a trial of Ad26.COV2.S vaccine versus placebo. CDR3 nucleotide sequence: TGTGCCAGCAGTGAATCAACAAGGACCTTCTTT. This codes for CASSESTRTFF.